The next 18 T cell receptor beta chains were all read from a single sample in a study of human T cells and chemical hapten exposure. Time point given: pre-sensitization, week 0. The treatment was: therapeutic diphenylcyclopropenone sensitization with weekly scalp DPC. In TCRdb, the RACE reads were re-called with MiXCR into one record per CDR3 protein. The sample includes about 180,000 distinct CDR3 sequences, nearly 30% of them seen just once. The specimen was whole blood, collected in connection with sensitization to the hapten diphenylcyclopropenone (DPC). The receptors come from a woman aged 25 to 39 with alopecia areata. Some clones in this sample may be carry-over from other donors' samples.

This sequence joins TRBV7-2 and TRBJ2-7, with D possibly TRBD1 on 6 matching bases. CDR3 length: 14 residues. V dropped 3 bases and J dropped 1 base, with 10 bases sitting between them. Germline V gene sequence: CDR1 SGHTA, CDR2 FQGNSA. CDR3: CASSFGGTSYEQYF. The CDR3 DNA sequence: TGTGCCAGCAGCTTTGGGGGCACTTCCTACGAGCAGTACTTC.

The rearrangement joins TRBV20-1 to TRBJ2-3; D might be TRBD2 (6 bases). CDR1 is DFQATT, CDR2 SNEGSKA, per germline (reference sequence). Deletions cut 4 bases from V and 3 bases from J, with 23 bases between. The CDR3 runs 17 residues. The CDR3 DNA reads TGCAGTGCTATACCCCCTGGGTGGGGGAGGTCTACAGATACGCAGTATTTT. Amino acid sequence: CSAIPPGWGRSTDTQYF.

This clonotype was seen more than once but under ten times. V and J are TRBV7-8 and TRBJ2-1; 8 bases map to TRBD1. V dropped 1 base and J dropped 2; count of bases not matched to a gene: 10. Germline values: CDR1 SGHVS, CDR2 FQNEAQ. This CDR3 comprises 18 residues. As DNA, the CDR3 is TGTGCCAGCAGCTTAGGGACGTCCGGGACAGGACCCTACAATGAGCAGTTCTTC. It yields the protein CASSLGTSGTGPYNEQFF.

This clonotype has ten or more counts. The chain is built from TRBV20-1 and TRBJ1-2; 9 nucleotides align to TRBD1. V shed 4 bases, J shed 4 bases, and the junction held 4 bases outside the gene matches. The CDR3 is made up of 13 amino acids. CDR1 and CDR2 from the germline V gene are DFQATT and SNEGSKA (reference sequence). Here the CDR3 DNA reads TGCAGTGCTAAGACAGGGGGAATCTATGGCTACACCTTC. Translating gives CSAKTGGIYGYTF.

This clonotype was recorded only once. The genes are TRBV21-1 and TRBJ2-4. TRBV21-1 is listed as a pseudogene. This CDR3 has 15 residues. CDR3 loop: CASRQVRKAKNIQYF. The CDR3 nucleotides are TGTGCCAGCAGGCAAGTCAGGAAAGCCAAAAACATTCAGTACTTC.

The V and J genes are TRBV30 and TRBJ2-1; D might be TRBD1 (5 bases). V was pared by 2 bases and J by 5 bases, with 16 bases between. Per the germline V gene, CDR1 is GTSNPN and CDR2 is SVGIG (reference sequence). The CDR3 loop spans 15 amino acids. Written as DNA, the CDR3 is TGTGCCTGGAGTAGGGGCTTTGAGCTGAACAATGAGCAGTTCTTC. Translated: CAWSRGFELNNEQFF.

The chain uses TRBV9 and TRBJ2-1; 11 bases map to TRBD1. The V gene's germline CDR1 is SGDLS and CDR2 YYNGEE. This CDR3 has 15 amino acids. V lost 0 bases, J lost 6 bases, and 2 bases stayed unmatched. CDR3 coding DNA: TGTGCCAGCAGCGTAGTTGGGACAGGGGGCAATGAGCAGTTCTTC. The encoded protein is CASSVVGTGGNEQFF.

The table lists this clonotype with a few counts. The chain has TRBV28 and TRBJ1-1, with TRBD1 matching 9 bases. The CDR3 totals 16 residues. In germline, CDR1 is MDHEN, CDR2 SYDVKM. With 4 bases clipped from V and 4 bases from J, the junction kept 10 bases outside the gene matches. CDR3 loop: CASSSPGQGEGTEAFF. CDR3 coding DNA: TGTGCCAGCAGTTCCCCGGGACAGGGAGAGGGCACTGAAGCTTTCTTT.

The chain employs TRBV28 and TRBJ1-2, with 9 bases identical to TRBD1. Germline assignment: CDR1 MDHEN and CDR2 SYDVKM. This CDR3 contains 14 residues. V shed 6 bases, J shed 8 bases, and the junction held 10 bases outside the gene matches. CDR3 amino acids: CASSSTGGTRGYTF. CDR3 DNA sequence: TGTGCCAGCAGCTCGACAGGGGGGACGCGAGGCTACACCTTC.

The chain links TRBV20-1 to TRBJ2-7, with D possibly being TRBD2 (6 bases). CDR1 DFQATT and CDR2 SNEGSKA come from the germline V gene (reference sequence). This CDR3 comprises 12 residues. The ends were cut back, 6 bases at V and 6 bases at J, with 15 bases in the middle. The CDR3 loop reads CSAEKTSFEQYF. The CDR3 nucleotides read TGCAGTGCAGAAAAGACTAGTTTCGAGCAGTACTTC.

The chain employs TRBV5-8 and TRBJ2-7; TRBD2 matches 8 bases. The CDR3 has 12 amino acids. Germline loops: CDR1 SGHTS, CDR2 YDEGEE. After removal of 4 bases from V and 6 bases from J, the junction contained 3 bases not matched to a gene. CDR3 residues: CASSTGGVEQYF. The CDR3, as DNA: TGTGCCAGCAGCACGGGAGGGGTCGAGCAGTACTTC. Together with reference TRBV5-8 and TRBJ2-7, the CDR3 gives the full variable domain: EAGVTQSPTHLIKTRGQQATLRCSPISGHTSVYWYQQALGLGLQFLLWYDEGEERNRGNFPPRFSGRQFPNYSSELNVNALELEDSALYLCASSTGGVEQYFGPGTRLTVT.

The CDR3 nucleotides read TGCAGCGTTGTGGTGGGGGGCACACCGGAGACCCAGTACTTC. Protein product: CSVVVGGTPETQYF. V is TRBV29-1 and J is TRBJ2-5; either TRBD1 or TRBD2 may fit D (6 bases each). The CDR3 loop spans 14 amino acids. V lost 4 bases to trimming and J lost 5 bases, with 17 bases between them. CDR1 and CDR2 (germline): SQVTM, ANQGSEA. The full variable domain, in which reference TRBV29-1 and TRBJ2-5 provide the parts outside the CDR3, is SAVISQKPSRDICQRGTSLTIQCQVDSQVTMMFWYRQQPGQSLTLIATANQGSEATYESGFVIDKFPISRPNLTFSTLTVSNMSPEDSSIYLCSVVVGGTPETQYFGPGTRLLVL.

The chain employs TRBV6-6 and TRBJ1-2, with 7 bases identical to TRBD1. The CDR3 totals 13 residues. Germline V gene lookup returns CDR1 MNHNY and CDR2 SVGAGI (reference sequence). V was pared by 8 bases and J by 6 bases, with 9 bases of the junction left unmatched. CDR3 residues: CASWVTGKHGYTF. The CDR3 nucleotides read TGTGCCAGCTGGGTGACAGGGAAGCATGGCTACACCTTC.

This chain connects TRBV7-2 to TRBJ1-6; 9 bases line up with TRBD1. Germline CDR1 SGHTA, CDR2 FQGNSA. The CDR3 length is 14 residues. Trimming at V came to 4 bases and at J to 15 bases, leaving 10 bases not matched to a gene. DNA for the CDR3: TGTGCCAGCAGCTCATCCCGGGACAGGGTCAACCTCCACTTT. It yields the protein CASSSSRDRVNLHF.

The rearrangement joins TRBV14 to TRBJ2-2; possibly TRBD2 for D (5 bases). Per germline, CDR1 SGHDN and CDR2 FVKESK. V dropped 1 base and J dropped 6 bases, with 9 bases sitting between them. The CDR3 consists of 14 residues. The CDR3 nucleotides read TGTGCCAGCAGCCAAGTTCAAGCGGCCGGGGAGCTGTTTTTT. Amino acids: CASSQVQAAGELFF.

The chain combines TRBV6-2 or TRBV6-3 with TRBJ1-2, with unresolved D. Trimming removed 7 bases from V and 4 bases from J, with 13 bases in between. CDR3 length: 13 residues. The germline CDR1 and CDR2 sequences are MNHEY and SVGEGT. The CDR3 here is CASKVDGSYGYTF. As DNA, the CDR3 is TGTGCCAGCAAAGTGGACGGTTCCTATGGCTACACCTTC.

The chain carries TRBV20-1 and TRBJ2-1; D may correspond to TRBD1 or TRBD2 (6 bases each). This CDR3 region has 15 residues. The ends were cut back, 4 bases at V and 10 bases at J, with 23 bases in the middle. Germline-derived CDR1 and CDR2 are DFQATT and SNEGSKA (reference sequence). Here the CDR3 DNA reads TGCAGTGCTATGACGGGAGTTCAGGGGAACGGGGAGCAGTTCTTC. It yields the protein CSAMTGVQGNGEQFF.

This chain joins TRBV7-2 and TRBJ2-7, with 10 bases matching TRBD2. This CDR3 contains 14 residues. Germline assignment: CDR1 SGHTA and CDR2 FQGNSA. V lost 3 bases to trimming and J lost 3 bases; unmatched junction nucleotides: 2. CDR3 region: CASSFSGGVYEQYF. CDR3 coding DNA: TGTGCCAGCAGCTTCAGCGGGGGGGTCTACGAGCAGTACTTC.